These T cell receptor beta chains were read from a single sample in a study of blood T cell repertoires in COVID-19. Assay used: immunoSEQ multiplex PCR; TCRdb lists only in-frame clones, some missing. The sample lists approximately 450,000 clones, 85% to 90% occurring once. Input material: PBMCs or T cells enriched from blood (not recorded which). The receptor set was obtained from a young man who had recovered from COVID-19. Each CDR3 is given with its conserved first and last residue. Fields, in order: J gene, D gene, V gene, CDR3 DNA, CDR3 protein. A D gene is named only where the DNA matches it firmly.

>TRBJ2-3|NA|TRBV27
TGTGCCAGCAGTTTAGGGGGGAATACGCAGTATTTT
CASSLGGNTQYF
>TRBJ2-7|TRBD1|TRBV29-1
TGCAGCGTTGTAGAGACAGGGGCATACGGCGAGCAGTACTTC
CSVVETGAYGEQYF
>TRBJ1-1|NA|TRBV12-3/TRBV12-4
TGTGCCAGCAATTTGTGGGGGGGCACTGAAGCTTTCTTT
CASNLWGGTEAFF
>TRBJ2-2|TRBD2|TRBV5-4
TGTGCCAGCAGCGTGACTAGCGGGAGATTCGGGGAGCTGTTTTTT
CASSVTSGRFGELFF
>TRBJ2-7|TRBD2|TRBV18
TGTGCCAGCTCACGCCTAGCGGGAAACTACGAGCAGTACTTC
CASSRLAGNYEQYF
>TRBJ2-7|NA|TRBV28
TGTGCCAGCATTTCCCCCGCGGGGCCCCCCTACGAGCAGTACTTC
CASISPAGPPYEQYF
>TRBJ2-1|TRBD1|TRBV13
TGTGCCAGCAGCCCACGGGACAGTCCTTACAATGAGCAGTTCTTC
CASSPRDSPYNEQFF
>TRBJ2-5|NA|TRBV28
TGTGCCAGCAGTTTCCCTCCAGTACAAGAGACCCAGTACTTC
CASSFPPVQETQYF
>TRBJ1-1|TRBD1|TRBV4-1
TGCGCCAGCAGCGAAGACAGGGCAGGCACTGAAGCTTTCTTT
CASSEDRAGTEAFF
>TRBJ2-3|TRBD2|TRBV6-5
TGTGCCAGCAGCCAGACTAGCGGGAGCACAGATACGCAGTATTTT
CASSQTSGSTDTQYF
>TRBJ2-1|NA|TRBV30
TGTGCCTGGAGTACCCTGGGGCCGTTGGGTGAGCAGTTCTTC
CAWSTLGPLGEQFF
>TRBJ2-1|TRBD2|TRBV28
TGTGCCAGCGGCCTAGCGGGAGGGCAGGTTGAGCAGTTCTTC
CASGLAGGQVEQFF